Given below is one T cell receptor beta chain in context. The antigen it binds to is not known. One end of the junction does not line up with germline, which may come from a read error. This entry belongs to a study of blood T cell repertoires in COVID-19 (dated by TCRdb to the early 2020s). Looking at the study overall: Collaborator samples came from the United States, Italy and Spain and covered acute and convalescent phases of COVID-19. A de-identified subject ID, COVID-19 status, age in years and sex were almost always included in the sample metadata. The dataset comprised deeply sampled blood TCRbeta repertoires from subjects exposed to, actively infected with, or recovered from COVID-19. Where available, HLA class I and class II types were taken from metadata supplied by the sample provider and were not determined by assay-based typing. The material from the prospective study consisted of cDNA or gDNA derived from T cells, B-cell-depleted T cells, or PBMCs. Samples were obtained from the ongoing ImmuneRACE study (first 160 participants) and from 1,254 subjects provided by 6 global collaborators. A freely available public database, intended as a resource for researchers studying the immune response to SARS-CoV-2, is where the repertoires were released. Findings and caveats that apply to the study as a whole: How much clinical and demographic metadata was included differed by source and by participant, and the metadata was provided uncurated.

The immunoSEQ Assay, a bias-controlled multiplex PCR, was used to amplify TCRbeta CDR3 regions from genomic DNA. In the source study's methods: The number of nucleated cells in each sample was estimated by amplification of reference gene primers within the assay. To quantify the absolute abundance of each unique TCRbeta CDR3 rearrangement, sequence reads were collapsed and filtered. For each sample, productive Simpson clonality was calculated as the square root of Simpson's diversity index across productive rearrangements. The table was pulled from immuneACCESS by TCRdb, which kept in-frame rearrangements only. Such tables lose some clones; where checked, under half of the loss comes from unresolved V genes, and the rest has no known cause. V and J calls and clone size follow that table, whereas D and trimming were derived from the DNA. Here the sample has 250,000 to 400,000 clones; roughly 90% occur a single time. Less than 3.5% of the sample lies in the top ten.

At one collaborating source in Seattle, patients were enrolled during active infection and were followed longitudinally through the course of disease. The collaborating institutions used their own protocols to collect whole blood in K2EDTA tubes. Collaborator samples were shipped for TCRbeta analysis as frozen whole blood, isolated PBMCs, or DNA extracted from either sample type. Sequences SGHTA (CDR1) and FQGNSA (CDR2) are obtained from the germline V gene. The CDR3 covers 18 residues, taking in both the cysteine and the phenylalanine. CDR3 DNA only is kept here, 54 bases in frame from base 1. The sequence was obtained from a woman in her 30s with COVID-19, enrolled during active disease. The chain was built from TRBV7-2 and TRBJ2-3; possibly the D gene is TRBD2, per 5 matching bases. Sequenced sample: peripheral blood. The DNA sequence reads TGTGCCAGCAGTTTAGGACGGGGTACCTTACTTAAACTAGATACGCAGTATTTT. It translates as CASSLGRGTLLKLDTQYF.